Each of the 19 T cell receptor beta chains below was sequenced from the same sample in a study of quantifying T cell responses using KT2 cells (dated by TCRdb to the late 2010s). About the study as a whole: RNA was DNase-treated and reverse transcribed with TCR alpha and beta constant-region primers, mostly using SuperScript III.

The receptor library was made with UMI-ligation and nested PCR. The sequencer was an Illumina MiSeq. A single-stranded oligonucleotide bearing the Illumina SP2 sequence and a UMI was ligated to the 3' end of the cDNA with T4 RNA ligase 1. PCR1 used approximately 4 cycles (98 degrees C 15 s, 69 degrees C 30 s, 72 degrees C 40 s), and the beta primer was an equimolar mix of RC1.1 and RC1.2 that covered TRBC1 and TRBC2. TCRdb itself trimmed the public reads at Q25 with fastp, ran MiXCR and retained productive beta chains. Rows with a matching CDR3 protein are joined into one entry that keeps the most common DNA and genes. The sample table holds under 35,000 distinct CDR3 sequences, of which 6% to 9.5% were seen once. The ten largest make up 15% to 18% of the sample. Source material: PBMCs spiked with cells of the T cell clone KT2. These receptors all come from a human donor.

This clonotype has a count of ten or more. In DNA, the CDR3 is TGCAGCGGAAAGACATGGTTGAACACTGAAGCTTTCTTT. It specifies CSGKTWLNTEAFF. The chain couples TRBV29-1 to TRBJ1-1; D ambiguous. Per the germline V gene, CDR1 is SQVTM and CDR2 is ANQGSEA. The CDR3 is made up of 13 amino acids. V lost 7 bases and J lost 0, with 12 bases in between.

This clonotype was detected many times. This chain uses TRBV20-1 with TRBJ2-7, with D maybe TRBD1 (5 bases). There are 13 residues in the CDR3. Germline V gene sequence: CDR1 DFQATT, CDR2 SNEGSKA (reference sequence). V dropped 0 bases and J dropped 2 bases, with 8 bases sitting between them. In DNA form, the CDR3 reads TGCAGTGCTAGAGATTACAGGCCCTACGAGCAGTACTTC. Protein: CSARDYRPYEQYF.

There are a few counts of this clonotype. The chain recombines TRBV6-2 or TRBV6-3 with TRBJ1-1; no clear D gene. CDR1 and CDR2 from the germline V gene are MNHEY and SVGEGT. The V end lost 0 bases, the J end lost 1 base, and 6 bases lay between the germline ends. This CDR3 has 14 amino acids. The CDR3 reads CASSYSGGNTEAFF. CDR3 in DNA: TGTGCCAGCAGTTACTCGGGAGGGAACACTGAAGCTTTCTTT.

This clonotype showed up many times. This chain connects TRBV6-5 to TRBJ1-1; possible D gene TRBD1, 5 bases. The V and J ends lost 2 bases and 5 bases respectively, with 12 bases between them. The CDR3 covers 14 residues. The germline gives CDR1 MNHEY, CDR2 SVGAGI. In DNA form, the CDR3 reads TGTGCCAGCAGTTACGACGGGGGAGAGACTGAAGCTTTCTTT. This codes for CASSYDGGETEAFF.

This clonotype was seen only a few times. The gene calls are TRBV7-9 and TRBJ1-5; D unclear. The CDR3 runs 12 residues. V was trimmed by 5 bases and J by 4 bases, leaving 6 bases between them. Per germline, CDR1 SEHNR and CDR2 FQNEAQ (reference sequence). CDR3 DNA: TGTGCCAGCAGCGAAGGGAATCAGCCCCAGCATTTT. Protein sequence: CASSEGNQPQHF.

This clonotype has more than one count but fewer than ten. The rearrangement uses TRBV20-1 and TRBJ2-1, with TRBD2 matching 9 bases. From germline, CDR1 is DFQATT and CDR2 SNEGSKA (reference sequence). V was pared by 5 bases and J by 6 bases, with 8 bases of the junction left unmatched. The CDR3 has 14 amino acids. The CDR3 sequence is CSAPSGRFPNEQFF. In nucleotides, the CDR3 is TGCAGTGCTCCCAGCGGGAGGTTCCCCAATGAGCAGTTCTTC.

The table lists this clonotype with many counts. The chain carries TRBV20-1 and TRBJ1-2; D might be TRBD1 (6 bases). Looked up from germline, CDR1 is DFQATT and CDR2 is SNEGSKA (reference sequence). The CDR3 spans 12 residues. The V gene lost 0 bases and the J gene lost 13 bases, with 15 bases spanning the gap. The CDR3: CSARDARQDLTF. In DNA form, the CDR3 reads TGCAGTGCTAGAGACGCGCGACAGGATCTCACCTTC.

This clonotype was seen only a few times. The CDR3 loop is CASSLALRTSLSDTQYF. CDR3 sequence (DNA): TGTGCCAGCAGCTTAGCGCTGAGGACTAGCTTGTCAGATACGCAGTATTTT. The genes are TRBV7-9 and TRBJ2-3; 8 bases match TRBD2. From germline, CDR1 is SEHNR and CDR2 FQNEAQ (reference sequence). The CDR3 spans 17 residues. Trimming cost V 0 bases and J 4 bases; bases outside gene matches: 9.

This clonotype has just a few counts. The chain is built from TRBV5-1 and TRBJ2-3, with D maybe TRBD2 (5 bases). Trimming cost V 1 base and J 0 bases, with 9 bases left between them. This CDR3 has 15 amino acids. Per germline, CDR1 SGHRS and CDR2 YFSETQ. The CDR3 reads CASSLLGASTDTQYF. CDR3 in DNA: TGCGCCAGCAGCTTGTTGGGAGCTAGCACAGATACGCAGTATTTT.

This clonotype has more than one count but fewer than ten. The chain combines TRBV6-5 with TRBJ2-5, with 7 nucleotides matching TRBD1. V shed 6 bases and J 2 bases; nucleotides not matched to a gene: 9. The germline V gene encodes CDR1 MNHEY and CDR2 SVGAGI. The CDR3 sequence is 15 residues long. The CDR3 loop reads CASRNTGVPQETQYF. The CDR3, as DNA: TGTGCCAGCAGGAACACAGGGGTCCCGCAAGAGACCCAGTACTTC.

This clonotype has a handful of counts. CDR3 in DNA: TGTGCCAGCAGTGCTCTAGCGGGAGAGACTGAGCAGTTCTTC. It is translated as CASSALAGETEQFF. This rearrangement joins TRBV25-1 to TRBJ2-1, with 10 bases aligning to TRBD2. Looked up from germline, CDR1 is MGHDK and CDR2 is SYGVNS. The CDR3 has 14 amino acids. V gave up 4 bases and J gave up 9 bases; unmatched junction bases: 6.

The chain employs TRBV2 and TRBJ2-5, with D tentatively TRBD1 or TRBD2 (6 bases each). V gave up 4 bases and J gave up 5 bases, with 17 bases separating them. Germline-derived CDR1 and CDR2 are SNHLY and FYNNEI. The CDR3 is made up of 15 amino acids. The CDR3 region is CASSGNPGAKETQYF. Here the CDR3 DNA reads TGTGCCAGCAGTGGGAACCCGGGGGCCAAGGAGACCCAGTACTTC.

The genes are TRBV5-1 and TRBJ2-3; D gene unclear. Trimming pared 5 bases from V and 2 bases from J, leaving 12 bases between. The CDR3 is 14 residues long. Germline loops: CDR1 SGHRS, CDR2 YFSETQ. CDR3 residues: CASRADPNTDTQYF. In nucleotides, the CDR3 is TGCGCCAGCAGGGCTGACCCCAACACAGATACGCAGTATTTT.

This clonotype has a count of ten or more. The rearrangement uses TRBV20-1 and TRBJ1-2; 7 bases line up with TRBD1. The CDR3 runs 13 residues. From germline, CDR1 is DFQATT and CDR2 SNEGSKA (reference sequence). V was clipped by 6 bases and J by 7 bases; unmatched bases: 11. The CDR3 loop reads CSATGTEGVGYTF. CDR3 DNA: TGCAGTGCCACAGGGACAGAAGGAGTTGGCTACACCTTC.

Only a few counts were recorded for this clonotype. This chain connects TRBV12-3 or TRBV12-4 to TRBJ1-1; 9 bases fit TRBD1. V lost 6 bases and J lost 5; bases outside the gene matches: 19. The CDR3 is made up of 18 amino acids. Here the CDR3 reads CASSPDLWDRVLWTEAFF. In nucleotides, the CDR3 is TGTGCCAGCAGCCCGGATCTCTGGGACAGGGTATTATGGACTGAAGCTTTCTTT.

This sequence joins TRBV2 and TRBJ2-2, with D perhaps TRBD2 (6 bases). CDR3 length: 17 amino acids. The V gene's germline CDR1 is SNHLY and CDR2 FYNNEI. V lost 6 bases, J lost 3 bases, and 20 bases lay in between. The chain's CDR3 is CASRAKTGLPDTGELFF. The CDR3 DNA follows: TGTGCCAGCAGAGCTAAGACGGGACTCCCTGACACCGGGGAGCTGTTTTTT. Full variable domain (remainder filled in from reference TRBV2 and TRBJ2-2): EPEVTQTPSHQVTQMGQEVILRCVPISNHLYFYWYRQILGQKVEFLVSFYNNEISEKSEIFDDQFSVERPDGSNFTLKIRSTKLEDSAMYFCASRAKTGLPDTGELFFGEGSRLTVL.

The chain is built from TRBV20-1 and TRBJ2-1, with D unclear. V was cut by 0 bases and J by 5 bases, with 14 bases left in between. CDR1 DFQATT and CDR2 SNEGSKA come from the germline V gene (reference sequence). CDR3 length: 15 residues. CDR3 DNA sequence: TGCAGTGCTAGAGATACCGCCTTTTGGGACAATGAGCAGTTCTTC. It is translated as CSARDTAFWDNEQFF.

This clonotype has a count of ten or more. This rearrangement joins TRBV6-4 to TRBJ1-1, with D possibly matching TRBD1 (6 bases). V gave up 4 bases and J gave up 1 base, with 13 bases separating them. There are 15 residues in the CDR3. Germline CDR1 reads MRHNA; CDR2 reads SNTAGT. In DNA, the CDR3 is TGTGCCAGCAGTGCCTCGGAAGGGGGGAACACTGAAGCTTTCTTT. As protein: CASSASEGGNTEAFF.

The sample holds one count of this clonotype. A much larger clone lies one base from this, so it may be a read error. This CDR3 fails to terminate in the conserved phenylalanine or tryptophan, so it likely reflects a read error. The V gene is TRBV6-1, the J gene TRBJ1-2; no definite D call. From germline, CDR1 is MNHNS and CDR2 SASEGT. The CDR3 is 10 amino acids. Trimming took off 5 bases at V and 5 bases at J, with 3 bases between the two ends. CDR3 loop: CASSLYGYTL. The CDR3 nucleotides read TGTGCCAGCAGTTTATATGGCTACACCTTA.